This T cell receptor beta chain was found in a study of PD-1 blockade in mismatch repair-deficient tumors. Study overall: Patients had approximately 12 mismatch repair-deficient cancer types, all previously treated and progressing. Study results and caveats: After pembrolizumab, tumor-resident clones rose rapidly, then generally contracted before radiologic responses.

This clone was observed once. Its antigen is undetermined. This CDR3 is 14 amino acids long. J gave up 6 bases and V 4 bases, and 4 bases lay outside the gene matches. Germline V gene lookup returns CDR1 LGHNA and CDR2 YNFKEQ. Repertoires were generated with immunoSEQ multiplex PCR, while TCRdb's copy carries only in-frame clones and drops some. The table lists 50,000 or so clones, 65% to 80% of them singletons. Mismatch repair deficiency was confirmed in all patients, by PCR or immunohistochemistry. A few pembrolizumab responders had their TCRs sequenced. Material: PBMCs, obtained before pembrolizumab treatment. The TCR sequence derives from an adult with mismatch repair-deficient cancer. This sequence joins TRBV4-2 and TRBJ2-2; TRBD2 matches at 8 bases. In nucleotides, the CDR3 is TGTGCCAGCAGCCGAAGCGGGAGCTCCGGGGAGCTGTTTTTT. Translating it yields CASSRSGSSGELFF.